This TCR beta chain came from a study of response to subunit inactivated influenza vaccine. One entry per CDR3 protein, called by TCRdb with MiXCR from the RT-PCR reads. The sample shows roughly 670,000 distinct CDR3 sequences, about 14% of them seen only once. Sequencing used PBMCs from blood, obtained less than 15 days before vaccination. The clonotype was recovered from a man aged 50 to 59 who received an inactivated influenza vaccine.

The CDR3 sequence: CASVDTGGVETQYF. DNA for the CDR3: TGCGCCAGCGTGGATACGGGGGGCGTCGAGACCCAGTACTTC. The rearrangement uses TRBV5-1 and TRBJ2-5; maybe TRBD2 (7 bases). CDR1 SGHRS and CDR2 YFSETQ come from the germline V gene. Trimming left V 7 bases short and J 5 bases short, with 18 bases between. The CDR3 sequence is 14 residues long.